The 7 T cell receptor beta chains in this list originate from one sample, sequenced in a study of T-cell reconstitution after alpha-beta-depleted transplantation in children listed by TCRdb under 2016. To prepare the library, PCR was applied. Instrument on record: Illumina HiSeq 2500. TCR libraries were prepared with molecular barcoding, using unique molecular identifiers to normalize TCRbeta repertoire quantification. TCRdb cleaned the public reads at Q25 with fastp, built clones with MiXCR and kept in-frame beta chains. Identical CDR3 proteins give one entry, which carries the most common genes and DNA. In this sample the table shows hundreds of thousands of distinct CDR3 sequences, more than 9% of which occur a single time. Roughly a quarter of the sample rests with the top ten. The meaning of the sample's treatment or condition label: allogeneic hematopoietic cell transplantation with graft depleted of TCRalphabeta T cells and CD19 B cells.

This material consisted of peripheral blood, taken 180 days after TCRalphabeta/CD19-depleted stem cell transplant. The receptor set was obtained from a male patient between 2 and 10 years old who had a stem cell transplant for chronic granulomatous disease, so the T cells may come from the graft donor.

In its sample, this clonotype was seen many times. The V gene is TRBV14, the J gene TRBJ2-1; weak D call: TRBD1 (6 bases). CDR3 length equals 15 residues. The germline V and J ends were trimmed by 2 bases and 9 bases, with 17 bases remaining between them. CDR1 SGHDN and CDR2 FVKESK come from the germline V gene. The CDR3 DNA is TGTGCCAGCAGCCAACAACAGGGCGGTTTAATTGAGCAGTTCTTC. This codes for CASSQQQGGLIEQFF.

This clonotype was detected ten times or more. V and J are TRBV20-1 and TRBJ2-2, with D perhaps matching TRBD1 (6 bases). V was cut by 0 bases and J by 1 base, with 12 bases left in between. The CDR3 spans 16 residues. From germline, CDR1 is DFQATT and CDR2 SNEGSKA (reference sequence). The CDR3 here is CSARDLVGGNTGELFF. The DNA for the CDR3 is TGCAGTGCTAGAGATCTTGTAGGGGGGAACACCGGGGAGCTGTTTTTT.

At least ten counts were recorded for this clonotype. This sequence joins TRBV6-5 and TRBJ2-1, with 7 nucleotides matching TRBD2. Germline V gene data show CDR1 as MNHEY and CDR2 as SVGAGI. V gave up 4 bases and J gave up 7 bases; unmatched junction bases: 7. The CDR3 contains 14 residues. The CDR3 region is CASSWSGGPNEQFF. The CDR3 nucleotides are TGTGCCAGCAGTTGGTCGGGAGGCCCAAATGAGCAGTTCTTC.

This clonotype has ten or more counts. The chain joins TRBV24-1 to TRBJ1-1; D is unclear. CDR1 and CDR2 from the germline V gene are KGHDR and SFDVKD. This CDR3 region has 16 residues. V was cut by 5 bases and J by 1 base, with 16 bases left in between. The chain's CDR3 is CATSVEAVQSNTEAFF. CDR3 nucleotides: TGTGCCACCAGTGTGGAGGCCGTCCAGTCGAACACTGAAGCTTTCTTT.

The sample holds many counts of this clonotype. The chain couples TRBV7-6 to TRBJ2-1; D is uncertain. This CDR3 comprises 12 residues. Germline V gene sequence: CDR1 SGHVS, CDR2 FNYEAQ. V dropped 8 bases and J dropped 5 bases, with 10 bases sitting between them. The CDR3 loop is CASGSLNNEQFF. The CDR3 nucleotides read TGTGCCAGCGGCTCCCTAAACAATGAGCAGTTCTTC.

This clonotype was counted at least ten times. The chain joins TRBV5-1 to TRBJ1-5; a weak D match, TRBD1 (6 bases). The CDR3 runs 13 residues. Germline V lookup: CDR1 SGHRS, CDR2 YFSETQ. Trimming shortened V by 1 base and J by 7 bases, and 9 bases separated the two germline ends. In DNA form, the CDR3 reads TGCGCCAGCAGCTTGTCAGGGGTCCAGCCCCAGCATTTT. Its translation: CASSLSGVQPQHF.

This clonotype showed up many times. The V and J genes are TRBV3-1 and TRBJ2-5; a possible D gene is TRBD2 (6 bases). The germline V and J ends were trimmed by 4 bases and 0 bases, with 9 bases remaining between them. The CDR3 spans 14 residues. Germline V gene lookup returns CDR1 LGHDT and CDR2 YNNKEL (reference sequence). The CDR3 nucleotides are TGTGCCAGCAGCCTTCGACTAGACCAAGAGACCCAGTACTTC. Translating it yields CASSLRLDQETQYF.